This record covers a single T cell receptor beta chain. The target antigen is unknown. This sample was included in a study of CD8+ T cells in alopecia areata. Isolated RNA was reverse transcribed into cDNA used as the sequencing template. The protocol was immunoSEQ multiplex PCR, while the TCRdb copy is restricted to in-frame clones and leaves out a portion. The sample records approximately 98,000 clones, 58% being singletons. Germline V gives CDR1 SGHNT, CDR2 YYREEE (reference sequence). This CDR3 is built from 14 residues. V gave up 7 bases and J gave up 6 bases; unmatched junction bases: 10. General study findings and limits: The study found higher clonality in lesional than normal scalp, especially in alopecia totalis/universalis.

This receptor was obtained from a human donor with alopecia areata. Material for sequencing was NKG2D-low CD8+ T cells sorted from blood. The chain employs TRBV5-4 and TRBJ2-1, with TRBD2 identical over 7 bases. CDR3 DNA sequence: TGTGCCAGCCAATCGGGACTAAATGTCAATGAGCAGTTCTTC. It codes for CASQSGLNVNEQFF.